This T cell receptor (beta chain) was captured in a study of T cell clones after liver transplantation. In the study overall: Samples came from ITN030ST, which attempted immunosuppression withdrawal within 2 years of liver transplantation. TCRbeta sequencing after a pre-transplant mixed lymphocyte reaction identified graft-donor-reactive clones, later tracked in post-transplant blood. Timepoints were pre-transplant, pre-withdrawal, and after withdrawal was completed or failed.

This CDR3 is built from 15 residues. Germline assignment: CDR1 MNHEY and CDR2 SVGAGI. The trim removed 4 bases at V and 6 bases at J, leaving 8 bases unmatched. TCRdb keeps only in-frame clones here, not all; method: immunoSEQ multiplex PCR. The sample shows about 12,000 clones, 70% to 85% of them seen only once. This receptor was obtained from a human patient who received a liver transplant. Some T cells here may be from the graft donor. The gene calls are TRBV6-5 and TRBJ2-2, with TRBD2 matching 7 bases. The sample consisted of CD8+ T cells from blood, taken at the 22-month timepoint. CDR3 sequence reads: CASSFSGTVAGELFF. The CDR3 DNA is TGTGCCAGCAGTTTCAGCGGGACGGTGGCCGGGGAGCTGTTTTTT.